This TCR beta chain was identified in a study of blood T cell repertoires in COVID-19. Assay: immunoSEQ multiplex PCR; the TCRdb copy retains only in-frame clones and omits some. The repertoire holds roughly 82,000 clones, with around 82% as singletons. This clone occurred once. Between the trimmed V and J ends, which lost 5 bases and 4 bases, there was a span of 20 bases. CDR3 size: 16 residues. The germline V gene has CDR1 SGHAT and CDR2 FQNNGV. The V gene is TRBV11-2, the J gene TRBJ2-5, with a weak D call TRBD2 (6 bases). This receptor was identified in a woman aged 55-69 years with acute or convalescent COVID-19. The specimen was peripheral blood. This chain's CDR3 is CASSVSPAGLGETQYF. The CDR3 region has the DNA TGTGCCAGCAGCGTAAGCCCCGCGGGGTTGGGAGAGACCCAGTACTTC.